Listed below are T cell receptor beta chains from one sample, sequenced in a study of Ad26.COV2.S vaccination and SARS-CoV-2 variants. Sequencing used immunoSEQ multiplex PCR; TCRdb keeps in-frame clones, though not all of them. The sample lists 350,000 to 500,000 clones, 90% occurring once. The sequencing used peripheral blood, collected in a trial of Ad26.COV2.S vaccine versus placebo. The receptors shown here come from a person between 18 and 59 years old who received the Ad26.COV2.S COVID-19 vaccine or a placebo. CDR3s include the opening cysteine and the closing phenylalanine or tryptophan. The order of the fields is D gene, J gene, V gene, clone size, CDR3 DNA, CDR3 protein. D genes are given only for firm matches. Size is omitted from some rows. Given values are once, few, many or a class for expanded clones.

TRBD2,TRBJ2-1,TRBV3-1/TRBV3-2,.,TGTGCCAGCAGCCAGGGACTAGCGGGAGGTTATAATGAGCAGTTCTTC,CASSQGLAGGYNEQFF
TRBD2,TRBJ2-1,TRBV6-2/TRBV6-3,.,TGTGCCAGCAGCCGCCAAATGAGCGGGAGGGATAAGACCTACAATGAGCAGTTCTTC,CASSRQMSGRDKTYNEQFF
.,TRBJ1-5,TRBV15,.,TGTGCCACCAGCATCGTGATTAATCAGCCCCAGCATTTT,CATSIVINQPQHF
.,TRBJ1-4,TRBV28,.,TGTGCCAGCAGCAGGACAGCAACTAATGAAAAACTGTTTTTT,CASSRTATNEKLFF
TRBD1,TRBJ2-7,TRBV7-2,.,TGTGCCAGCAGCTTGGGGGACAGGGGAGAGCAGTACTTC,CASSLGDRGEQYF
.,TRBJ1-2,TRBV19,once,TGTGCCAGTACCCCCTCCCGGAACTATGGCTACACCTTC,CASTPSRNYGYTF
.,TRBJ2-7,TRBV5-5,.,TGTGCCAGCAGCTTCTCAGAGTACGAGCAGTACTTC,CASSFSEYEQYF
TRBD2,TRBJ2-5,TRBV25-1,.,TGTGCCAGCAGTGACCTAGCGGGAGACGAGACCCAGTACTTC,CASSDLAGDETQYF
.,TRBJ2-6,TRBV5-1,once,TGCGCCAGCAGCCGAGACGGAAGCTCTGGGGCCAACGTCCTGACTTTC,CASSRDGSSGANVLTF
TRBD1,TRBJ1-5,TRBV6-5,.,TGTGCTGCCATGAGGGGGCAGGGCAATCAGCCCCAGCATTTT,CAAMRGQGNQPQHF
.,TRBJ2-1,TRBV9,.,TGTGCCAGCAGCCCCCAACCGGGACCATCCTGGGAGCAGTTCTTC,CASSPQPGPSWEQFF
.,TRBJ2-2,TRBV4-2,.,TGTGCCAGCAGCCAAGCTAGGACCGGGGAGCTGTTTTTT,CASSQARTGELFF
.,TRBJ2-1,TRBV7-9,.,TGTGCCAGCAGCTTAGGTGGGGACTACAATGAGCAGTTCTTC,CASSLGGDYNEQFF
.,TRBJ2-3,TRBV9,.,TGTGCCAGCAGCGTAAGGGGTTGGACAGATACGCAGTATTTT,CASSVRGWTDTQYF
TRBD1,TRBJ2-1,TRBV13,.,TGTGCCAGCAGCCCCAGAGTTGGGCAGGGGGCCTACAATGAGCAGTTCTTC,CASSPRVGQGAYNEQFF
.,TRBJ2-3,TRBV9,.,TGTGCCAGCAGCGTAGAGCCCTTGGAGGGATTCACAGATACGCAGTATTTT,CASSVEPLEGFTDTQYF
TRBD2,TRBJ2-1,TRBV28,.,TGTGCCAGCAGTTTATCAATAGCGGGAGTCAATGAGCAGTTCTTC,CASSLSIAGVNEQFF
TRBD1,TRBJ2-7,TRBV7-7,.,TGTGCTAGCAGTCCTAGGTCTTCGACAGGGGCGCTGACTCTGGCATCCTACGAGCAGTACTTC,CASSPRSSTGALTLASYEQYF
TRBD2,TRBJ2-7,TRBV27,.,TGTGCCAGCACCGATGAGGGCGGGAGGGCCCCCTACGAGCAGTACTTC,CASTDEGGRAPYEQYF
.,TRBJ2-2,TRBV6-2/TRBV6-3,.,TGTGCCAGCAGTTACTCACCTACCTACACCGGGGAGCTGTTTTTT,CASSYSPTYTGELFF
TRBD1,TRBJ1-3,TRBV28,.,TGTGCCAGCAGTTCACTGACAGGGGCTGGAAACACCATATATTTT,CASSSLTGAGNTIYF
TRBD1,TRBJ2-7,TRBV2,.,TGTGCCAGCAAGACCGGACAGGGGAGCTCCTACGAGCAGTACTTC,CASKTGQGSSYEQYF
.,TRBJ2-1,TRBV6-2/TRBV6-3,.,TGTGCCAGCAGTTACGGGGGGCGTGTAGGGGAGCAGTTCTTC,CASSYGGRVGEQFF
.,TRBJ1-2,TRBV19,.,TGTGCCAGTAGTATTCTCCCTTGGGGATCAGCGGGCTATGGCTACACCTTC,CASSILPWGSAGYGYTF
TRBD2,TRBJ2-3,TRBV19,.,TGTGCCAGTACCTCTAGCGGGAGAGAAACAGATACGCAGTATTTT,CASTSSGRETDTQYF
TRBD2,TRBJ2-1,TRBV7-9,.,TGTGCCAGCAGCTTACCGGGACTAGCCGCGGGTGAGCAGTTCTTC,CASSLPGLAAGEQFF
.,TRBJ2-7,TRBV7-9,once,TGTGCCAGCAGTCCGACAGACTACGAGCAGTACTTC,CASSPTDYEQYF
.,TRBJ1-2,TRBV7-9,once,TGTGCCAGCAGCTTAGGTGCAGACAACTATGGCTACACCTTC,CASSLGADNYGYTF
.,TRBJ2-5,TRBV12-3/TRBV12-4,.,TGTGCCAGCAGCAGGGGAATGGGAGAGACCCAGTACTTC,CASSRGMGETQYF
.,TRBJ1-2,TRBV27,.,TGTGCCAGCAGTTTAAAAGGCTATGGCTACACCTTC,CASSLKGYGYTF
.,TRBJ2-3,TRBV7-9,.,TGTGCCAGCAGCTCAGCGGAGGGCACAGATACGCAGTATTTT,CASSSAEGTDTQYF
.,TRBJ2-1,TRBV13,.,TGTGCCAGCAGCCCCACCATAAGCTCCTACAATGAGCAGTTCTTC,CASSPTISSYNEQFF
TRBD1,TRBJ1-2,TRBV9,.,TGTGCCAGCAGCGAGGGGGGACAGAGAATCGACTATGGCTACACCTTC,CASSEGGQRIDYGYTF
.,TRBJ2-3,TRBV10-3,.,TGTGCCATCAGTGATGTTCGTGGGACAGATACGCAGTATTTT,CAISDVRGTDTQYF
TRBD2,TRBJ2-5,TRBV11-2,.,TGTGCCAGCAGCGCACGGACTAGCGGGAGCGGGGAGACCCAGTACTTC,CASSARTSGSGETQYF
.,TRBJ2-7,TRBV7-2,.,TGTGCCAGCAGCCCCGGGACATCGGGGGCGCAGTACTTC,CASSPGTSGAQYF
.,TRBJ2-5,TRBV10-3,.,TGTGCCATCAGTGCCAGCCCCCCAGGCGTAGAGACCCAGTACTTC,CAISASPPGVETQYF
TRBD1,TRBJ1-2,TRBV28,.,TGTGCCAGCAGTACGGGACAGAGGGCGAACTATGGCTACACCTTC,CASSTGQRANYGYTF
TRBD2,TRBJ2-1,TRBV5-1,.,TGCGCCAGCAGCTCCGGACTAGCGGGAGACTATGAGCAGTTCTTC,CASSSGLAGDYEQFF
.,TRBJ1-2,TRBV12-3/TRBV12-4,.,TGTGCCAGCAGTTTGTTGGGGAAGTCTAGCTACACCTTC,CASSLLGKSSYTF
.,TRBJ2-5,TRBV28,.,TGTGCCACCACCGGGACAACCTTTCAAGAGACCCAGTACTTC,CATTGTTFQETQYF
.,TRBJ2-2,TRBV6-5,.,TGTGCCAGTTACGGATCTAGGGGCACCGGGGAGCTGTTTTTT,CASYGSRGTGELFF
.,TRBJ2-7,TRBV15,few,TGTGCCACCAGCAGAGCTCAACAGGGAACCTACGAGCAGTACTTC,CATSRAQQGTYEQYF
TRBD1,TRBJ1-1,TRBV19,.,TGTGCCAGTAGGAACCCGGGACAGGGGGACACTGAAGCTTTCTTT,CASRNPGQGDTEAFF
.,TRBJ2-2,TRBV12-3/TRBV12-4,.,TGTGCCAGCAGCCGATACCCCGGGGAGCTGTTTTTT,CASSRYPGELFF
.,TRBJ2-3,TRBV5-1,few,TGCGCCAGCAGCTTGGGACAGATTAGCACAGATACGCAGTATTTT,CASSLGQISTDTQYF